One sample yielded the 20 T cell receptor beta chains listed below, sequenced in a study of T cells in localized non-small cell lung cancer. Assay used: immunoSEQ multiplex PCR; TCRdb lists only in-frame clones, some missing. Among 800 or so clones listed, 29% were seen once. Source: normal lung tissue next to the tumor, taken before any cancer treatment. These receptors were taken from a woman aged 40 to 75 with stage I squamous cell lung carcinoma.

This clone was recorded a few times. This chain connects TRBV11-3 to TRBJ2-5, with TRBD1 identical over 7 bases. After removal of 6 bases from V and 1 base from J, the junction contained 5 bases not matched to a gene. CDR3 size: 14 residues. Germline CDR1 is SGHNT and CDR2 is YENEEA. The CDR3 sequence is CASSRTGVQETQYF. The CDR3 coding sequence is TGTGCCAGCAGTCGTACAGGGGTCCAAGAGACCCAGTACTTC.

The V and J genes are TRBV11-3 and TRBJ2-7; no clear D. This CDR3 comprises 18 residues. Germline V gene data show CDR1 as SGHNT and CDR2 as YENEEA. V was cut by 3 bases and J by 3 bases, with 24 bases left in between. CDR3 sequence reads: CASSLAILVDGSFYEQYF. The CDR3 DNA sequence: TGTGCCAGCAGCTTGGCCATTCTCGTAGATGGCAGCTTCTACGAGCAGTACTTC.

The CDR3 here is CASSLEGVGEKLFF. The CDR3 region has the DNA TGTGCCAGCAGCCTAGAGGGGGTTGGTGAAAAACTGTTTTTT. This chain joins TRBV14 and TRBJ1-4; possibly TRBD1 for D (6 bases). The CDR3 is 14 amino acids. V was cut by 4 bases and J by 7 bases, with 13 bases left in between. Germline CDR1 and CDR2: SGHDN and FVKESK.

The chain recombines TRBV29-1 with TRBJ2-5; tentatively, D is TRBD1 (5 bases). Germline CDR1 reads SQVTM; CDR2 reads ANQGSEA. V shed 7 bases and J shed 4 bases, with 13 bases lying between them. The CDR3 sequence is 12 residues long. This chain's CDR3 is CSAQGDLETQYF. CDR3 sequence (DNA): TGCAGCGCGCAGGGTGACCTAGAGACCCAGTACTTC.

This clone appeared a few times. The genes are TRBV9 and TRBJ1-4, with D perhaps TRBD1 (5 bases). Germline lookup yields CDR1 SGDLS and CDR2 YYNGEE. The CDR3 has 16 amino acids. V was shortened by 3 bases and J by 4 bases, with 16 bases between the two germline ends. The CDR3 DNA reads as TGTGCCAGCAGCGGGGGTGGACAAGGGAGTAATGAAAAACTGTTTTTT. Translating it yields CASSGGGQGSNEKLFF.

The rearrangement uses TRBV2 and TRBJ2-3; unclear D gene. V shed 7 bases and J shed 4 bases, with 15 bases lying between them. Germline V gives CDR1 SNHLY, CDR2 FYNNEI. The CDR3 is 14 amino acids. DNA for the CDR3: TGTGCCAGCATATCAACGCAGGAGCCAGATACGCAGTATTTT. This codes for CASISTQEPDTQYF.

The J gene is TRBJ1-1, the V gene TRBV6-8; the D is unclear. The CDR3 length is 12 residues. The ends were cut back, 8 bases at V and 1 base at J, with 8 bases in the middle. Germline values: CDR1 MNHGY, CDR2 SAAAGT. CDR3 nucleotide sequence: TGTGCCAGCCTCACCAAGAACACTGAAGCTTTCTTT. This codes for CASLTKNTEAFF.

The gene calls are TRBV5-1 and TRBJ1-2, with TRBD1 identical over 7 bases. With 5 bases clipped from V and 5 bases from J, the junction kept 9 bases outside the gene matches. There are 14 residues in the CDR3. Germline CDR1 SGHRS, CDR2 YFSETQ. The CDR3 protein is CASSYSTGQYGYTF. The CDR3, as DNA: TGCGCCAGCAGTTATTCGACAGGGCAATATGGCTACACCTTC.

This clone was seen a handful of times. The genes are TRBV30 and TRBJ1-1, with D unresolved. Germline CDR1 reads GTSNPN; CDR2 reads SVGIG (reference sequence). CDR3 length: 14 amino acids. Trimming stripped 0 bases from V and 7 bases from J, with 15 bases between. The CDR3 sequence is CAWSVYFHRDEAFF. The CDR3 nucleotides are TGTGCCTGGAGTGTATACTTCCACCGTGATGAAGCTTTCTTT. Based on the CDR3 plus reference TRBV30 and TRBJ1-1, the full variable domain is SQTIHQWPATLVQPVGSPLSLECTVEGTSNPNLYWYRQAAGRGLQLLFYSVGIGQISSEVPQNLSASRPQDRQFILSSKKLLLSDSGFYLCAWSVYFHRDEAFFGQGTRLTVV.

A few counts support this clone. The chain has TRBV6-8 and TRBJ2-7, with TRBD1 matching over 9 bases. The CDR3 covers 13 residues. Trimming at V came to 9 bases and at J to 1 base, leaving 4 bases not matched to a gene. Germline loops: CDR1 MNHGY, CDR2 SAAAGT. The CDR3 region is CASGQGFSYEQYF. For the CDR3, the DNA is TGTGCCAGTGGACAGGGGTTTTCCTACGAGCAGTACTTC.

This clone turned up a few times. This chain links TRBV19 with TRBJ1-6; D is unclear. Per germline, CDR1 LNHDA and CDR2 SQIVND (reference sequence). Trimming stripped 1 base from V and 10 bases from J, with 5 bases between. This CDR3 spans 12 amino acids. CDR3 coding DNA: TGTGCCAGTAGTATAGGGGCCTCACCCCTCCACTTT. As protein: CASSIGASPLHF.

This clone is large. The rearrangement joins TRBV6-8 to TRBJ2-7; 10 nucleotides line up with TRBD1. V lost 5 bases and J lost 2; bases outside the gene matches: 3. The germline V gene encodes CDR1 MNHGY and CDR2 SAAAGT. This CDR3 is built from 14 residues. CDR3 region: CASSEGQGTYEQYF. In nucleotides, the CDR3 is TGTGCCAGCAGTGAGGGACAGGGGACCTACGAGCAGTACTTC.

Only a few counts were recorded for this clone. The genes are TRBV11-3 and TRBJ1-2, with TRBD1 matching 7 bases. Germline assignment: CDR1 SGHNT and CDR2 YENEEA. The junction had 8 bases not matched to a gene; V was cut back by 5 bases and J by 2 bases. The CDR3 length is 15 residues. The CDR3 sequence: CASSPGTANNYGYTF. The CDR3, as DNA: TGTGCCAGCAGCCCTGGGACAGCGAACAACTATGGCTACACCTTC. Combining the CDR3 with reference TRBV11-3 and TRBJ1-2 gives the whole variable domain EAGVVQSPRYKIIEKKQPVAFWCNPISGHNTLYWYLQNLGQGPELLIRYENEEAVDDSQLPKDRFSAERLKGVDSTLKIQPAELGDSAVYLCASSPGTANNYGYTFGSGTRLTVV.

This chain joins TRBV14 and TRBJ1-2; D call uncertain. V shed 3 bases and J shed 4 bases, with 15 bases lying between them. CDR1 and CDR2 from the germline V gene are SGHDN and FVKESK. CDR3 length: 15 residues. DNA of the CDR3: TGTGCCAGCAGCCAGTACTCCGGGGTCCTCTATGGCTACACCTTC. Amino acids: CASSQYSGVLYGYTF.

The chain employs TRBV18 and TRBJ1-4; D not certain. The CDR3 has 15 residues. The germline V gene encodes CDR1 KGHSH and CDR2 LQKENI. V lost 3 bases to trimming and J lost 2 bases, with 10 bases between them. CDR3 residues: CASSPGSLTNEKLFF. CDR3 bases: TGTGCCAGCTCACCGGGGAGCCTCACTAATGAAAAACTGTTTTTT.

By sample share, this clone is medium-sized. CDR3 sequence (DNA): TGTGCCAGCAATGAAATAGGAGGCTCTGGGGCCAACGTCCTGACTTTC. Its translation is CASNEIGGSGANVLTF. V usage is TRBV6-8 and J usage is TRBJ2-6; perhaps TRBD2 as D (5 bases). The CDR3 consists of 16 residues. Trimming took 7 bases from V and 0 from J, leaving 13 bases between them. Germline assignment: CDR1 MNHGY and CDR2 SAAAGT.

V and J are TRBV28 and TRBJ1-6; D call uncertain. Trimming stripped 6 bases from V and 8 bases from J, with 14 bases between. Per the germline V gene, CDR1 is MDHEN and CDR2 is SYDVKM. There are 14 residues in the CDR3. CDR3 in DNA: TGTGCCAGCAGCCTGAGGGAGCGGGATTCACCCCTCCACTTT. Encoded protein: CASSLRERDSPLHF. The whole variable domain, filled in from reference TRBV28 and TRBJ1-6, reads DVKVTQSSRYLVKRTGEKVFLECVQDMDHENMFWYRQDPGLGLRLIYFSYDVKMKEKGDIPEGYSVSREKKERFSLILESASTNQTSMYLCASSLRERDSPLHFGNGTRLTVT.

The V gene is TRBV19, the J gene TRBJ1-1, with D unresolved. V lost 7 bases to trimming and J lost 0 bases, with 12 bases between them. CDR3 size: 14 residues. Looked up from germline, CDR1 is LNHDA and CDR2 is SQIVND (reference sequence). The CDR3 loop is CASTVLPMNTEAFF. Written as DNA, the CDR3 is TGTGCCAGTACCGTACTACCAATGAACACTGAAGCTTTCTTT.

The J gene is TRBJ2-2, the V gene TRBV15; the match to TRBD2 covers 13 bases. With 4 bases clipped from V and 7 bases from J, the junction kept 6 bases outside the gene matches. The CDR3 is made up of 16 amino acids. Germline V gives CDR1 LNHNV, CDR2 YYDKDF (reference sequence). The chain's CDR3 is CATSKGLAGLNGELFF. The CDR3 bases are TGTGCCACCAGCAAGGGACTAGCGGGGTTGAACGGGGAGCTGTTTTTT. The variable domain in full, with the rest retrieved from reference TRBV15 and TRBJ2-2, is DAMVIQNPRYQVTQFGKPVTLSCSQTLNHNVMYWYQQKSSQAPKLLFHYYDKDFNNEADTPDNFQSRRPNTSFCFLDIRSPGLGDTAMYLCATSKGLAGLNGELFFGEGSRLTVL.

The chain couples TRBV30 to TRBJ1-6; D possibly corresponds to TRBD1 (6 bases). Germline loops: CDR1 GTSNPN, CDR2 SVGIG (reference sequence). There are 13 residues in the CDR3. The germline V and J ends were trimmed by 5 bases and 4 bases, with 9 bases remaining between them. The chain's CDR3 is CAWSQGYNSPLHF. CDR3 bases: TGTGCCTGGTCCCAGGGGTATAATTCACCCCTCCACTTT.